This entry concerns a single TCR beta chain. No antigen is known for it. Germline CDR1 reads SGHTA; CDR2 reads FQGTGA. There are 13 residues in the CDR3. Trimming took 3 bases from V and 2 from J, leaving 8 bases between them. The data were obtained in a study of beta chain features in type 1 diabetes. Whole-study results and caveats: For Type 1 diabetes patients, all four CD4+ subsets carried TCRB CDR3s that were moderately but significantly shorter.

Based on CD45RO/CCR7/CD25/CD127/CD95/CD27, CD4+ regulatory, stem cell-like memory, naive and central memory cells were sorted. TCRB transcripts that were expressed got sequenced, as all of the isolated RNA had been reverse transcribed. Some clones are missing from TCRdb's copy, which holds only in-frame ones; the method was immunoSEQ multiplex PCR. Among some 350,000 clones listed, around an eighth were seen once. The chain employs TRBV7-3 and TRBJ2-7; possible D gene TRBD2, 5 bases. The clonotype originates from a woman aged 18-30 years with type 1 diabetes. Sequenced input: naive CD4+ T cells from blood. CDR3 coding DNA: TGTGCCAGCAGCTTCGGGAAAACCTACGAGCAGTACTTC. Translated, it gives CASSFGKTYEQYF.